The 22 T cell receptor beta chains given below trace back to one sample, sequenced in a study of blood T cell repertoires in COVID-19 (dated by TCRdb to about 2020). The method behind the library was the immunoSEQ multiplex PCR assay. What TCRdb holds here is the immuneACCESS table cut down to in-frame rearrangements. Part of the clones is not present; checked against another copy, under half of the missing clones reflect an unresolved V gene, and the others are unexplained. The sample table lists about 180,000 clones, more than 75% of them with a count of one. Approximately 18% of the sample is in the top ten clones. What was sequenced was peripheral blood. These receptor sequences come from a person between 70 and 80 years old with COVID-19, enrolled during active disease.

The chain combines TRBV18 with TRBJ2-2; a weak D match, TRBD1 (6 bases). This CDR3 comprises 16 residues. Germline V lookup: CDR1 KGHSH, CDR2 LQKENI. The V end was cut by 6 bases, the J end by 5 bases, with 19 bases between. The CDR3 DNA reads as TGTGCCAGCTCCCCTAATTGGCAGGGGATAACCGGGGAGCTGTTTTTT. This codes for CASSPNWQGITGELFF.

V usage is TRBV27 and J usage is TRBJ1-1, with 8 bases fitting TRBD1. Germline values: CDR1 MNHEY, CDR2 SMNVEV (reference sequence). V shed 6 bases and J 3 bases; nucleotides not matched to a gene: 3. This CDR3 is 13 amino acids long. The CDR3 sequence is CASRGQGYTEAFF. The CDR3 DNA reads TGTGCCAGCAGAGGACAGGGATACACTGAAGCTTTCTTT.

V usage is TRBV6-2 or TRBV6-3 and J usage is TRBJ2-5; 8 nucleotides match TRBD1. Germline trimming cut 5 bases from V and 3 bases from J; bases unmatched to any gene: 2. In germline, CDR1 is MNHEY, CDR2 SVGEGT. The CDR3 contains 13 residues. The CDR3 loop reads CASSRDRKETQYF. The CDR3 region has the DNA TGTGCCAGCAGTCGGGACAGGAAAGAGACCCAGTACTTC.

This clone occurred a few times. The V and J genes are TRBV5-5 and TRBJ2-1; 7 nucleotides agree with TRBD2. CDR1 is SGHKS and CDR2 is YYEKEE in the germline V gene (reference sequence). Unmatched junction bases numbered 5, after V lost 4 bases and J lost 4 bases. The CDR3 covers 14 residues. CDR3 protein: CASSGRELYNEQFF. The DNA for the CDR3 is TGTGCCAGCAGCGGGAGGGAACTTTACAATGAGCAGTTCTTC.

On this clone: No DNA is shown, since the ends of the CDR3 on it are uncertain; the CDR3 is the one TCRdb lists. This chain joins TRBV21-1 and TRBJ2-2; the DNA was not compared with TRBD2, the D call given in the table. TRBV21-1 is assigned pseudogene status. The CDR3 region is 15 residues in length, termini included. The CDR3 is CASSKVGRGTGELFF.

V gene TRBV19 combines with J gene TRBJ2-3; tentatively, D is TRBD1 (5 bases). CDR1 is LNHDA and CDR2 is SQIVND in the germline V gene (reference sequence). The CDR3 sequence is 12 residues long. Trimming removed 5 bases from V and 4 bases from J, with 7 bases in between. The CDR3 reads CASSQGADTQYF. The CDR3 bases are TGTGCCAGTAGTCAGGGTGCAGATACGCAGTATTTT.

This chain connects TRBV7-9 to TRBJ2-2; D is unclear. Germline values: CDR1 SEHNR, CDR2 FQNEAQ (reference sequence). CDR3 length equals 12 residues. Trimming left V 5 bases short and J 3 bases short, with 4 bases between. CDR3 region: CASSPHTGELFF. The CDR3 nucleotides read TGTGCCAGCAGCCCTCACACCGGGGAGCTGTTTTTT.

The chain is built from TRBV6-5 and TRBJ1-1; 11 bases agree with TRBD1. This CDR3 has 14 amino acids. The germline CDR1 and CDR2 sequences are MNHEY and SVGAGI. The V and J ends lost 8 bases and 5 bases, in that order; junction bases with no gene match: 7. The CDR3 DNA is TGTGCCAGCGGGGCCGGGACAGGGGGTACTGAAGCTTTCTTT. It codes for CASGAGTGGTEAFF.

The V call is TRBV12-3 or TRBV12-4, the J call TRBJ1-1, with a weak D call TRBD1 (5 bases). The CDR3 contains 13 residues. V shed 6 bases and J shed 5 bases, with 13 bases lying between them. CDR3 sequence: CASRVGLGTEAFF. The CDR3 region has the DNA TGTGCCAGCAGAGTGGGGCTGGGTACTGAAGCTTTCTTT.

V gene TRBV27 combines with J gene TRBJ2-1; D unclear. Looked up from germline, CDR1 is MNHEY and CDR2 is SMNVEV (reference sequence). There are 14 residues in the CDR3. The ends were cut back, 5 bases at V and 5 bases at J, with 13 bases in the middle. This CDR3 is CASSRVGFNNEQFF. The CDR3 region has the DNA TGTGCCAGCAGTCGGGTAGGCTTTAACAATGAGCAGTTCTTC.

This clone has just one count. The V and J genes are TRBV6-2 or TRBV6-3 and TRBJ2-5; no definite D call. Germline CDR1 MNHEY, CDR2 SVGEGT. This CDR3 has 11 amino acids. Trimming removed 5 bases from V and 5 bases from J, with 6 bases in between. CDR3 DNA sequence: TGTGCCAGCAGTCAGTGGGAGACCCAGTACTTC. Its translation: CASSQWETQYF.

A remark on this clone: This sample includes further DNA sequences coding for the same CDR3. The chain employs TRBV19 and TRBJ1-6; 7 nucleotides align to TRBD1. Germline-derived CDR1 and CDR2 are LNHDA and SQIVND (reference sequence). Trimming removed 6 bases from V and 9 bases from J; junction bases left unmatched: 2. This CDR3 is 12 amino acids long. The CDR3 nucleotides read TGTGCCAGTAGGCAGGGGGGTTCACCCCTCCACTTT. Translation: CASRQGGSPLHF.

The V call is TRBV29-1, the J call TRBJ2-7, with 7 nucleotides matching TRBD2. The V gene's germline CDR1 is SQVTM and CDR2 ANQGSEA. J gave up 5 bases and V 1 base, and 8 bases lay outside the gene matches. CDR3 length equals 14 residues. The CDR3 DNA is TGCAGCGTTGAAGTAAGCGGGATAGTGAACGAGCAGTACTTC. Protein product: CSVEVSGIVNEQYF.

The chain uses TRBV6-1 and TRBJ2-2, with 11 bases identical to TRBD2. This CDR3 comprises 17 residues. V dropped 3 bases and J dropped 9; count of bases not matched to a gene: 12. The germline gives CDR1 MNHNS, CDR2 SASEGT. CDR3 nucleotides: TGTGCCAGCAGTGATATGGCGCTAGCGGGGGGCCGCCGGGAGCTGTTTTTT. The encoded protein is CASSDMALAGGRRELFF.

The V gene is TRBV27, the J gene TRBJ2-6; D not certain. The V gene lost 3 bases and the J gene lost 0 bases, with 9 bases spanning the gap. Germline V gives CDR1 MNHEY, CDR2 SMNVEV (reference sequence). This CDR3 spans 16 amino acids. The DNA for the CDR3 is TGTGCCAGCAGTTTGTCGGTCGGCTCTGGGGCCAACGTCCTGACTTTC. Translating gives CASSLSVGSGANVLTF.

The V call is TRBV3-1 (or the pseudogene TRBV3-2), the J call TRBJ2-2, with 9 bases matching TRBD2. V dropped 1 base and J dropped 2; count of bases not matched to a gene: 2. The CDR3 extends over 16 amino acids. In germline, CDR1 is LGHDT, CDR2 YNNKEL (reference sequence). The CDR3: CASSQAGLANTGELFF. CDR3 sequence (DNA): TGTGCCAGCAGCCAAGCGGGACTAGCTAACACCGGGGAGCTGTTTTTT.

CDR3 sequence: CASSRDSQETQYF. The CDR3 nucleotides read TGTGCCAGCAGCCGGGACTCCCAAGAGACCCAGTACTTC. This chain joins TRBV11-3 and TRBJ2-5, with a tentative D call TRBD2 (6 bases). V lost 5 bases and J lost 1, with 8 bases in between. There are 13 residues in the CDR3. Per the germline V gene, CDR1 is SGHNT and CDR2 is YENEEA. Together with reference TRBV11-3 and TRBJ2-5, the CDR3 gives the full variable domain: EAGVVQSPRYKIIEKKQPVAFWCNPISGHNTLYWYLQNLGQGPELLIRYENEEAVDDSQLPKDRFSAERLKGVDSTLKIQPAELGDSAVYLCASSRDSQETQYFGPGTRLLVL.

V gene TRBV11-2 combines with J gene TRBJ1-1, with 8 bases fitting TRBD1. After removal of 4 bases from V and 4 bases from J, the junction contained 17 bases not matched to a gene. Per germline, CDR1 SGHAT and CDR2 FQNNGV. The CDR3 loop spans 18 amino acids. The CDR3 DNA reads TGTGCCAGCAGCTCAACGGCAGGGGGCGGTCATAGCTCCACTGAAGCTTTCTTT. Translated: CASSSTAGGGHSSTEAFF.

The rearrangement uses TRBV12-3 or TRBV12-4 and TRBJ2-3; tentatively, D is TRBD2 (5 bases). The CDR3 has 13 amino acids. The V gene lost 5 bases and the J gene lost 6 bases, with 12 bases spanning the gap. The CDR3 nucleotides read TGTGCCAGCAGTCGCACCCCGGGGGATACGCAGTATTTT. As protein: CASSRTPGDTQYF.

This clone was counted only a few times. The chain combines TRBV5-8 with TRBJ1-1, with D maybe TRBD1 (6 bases). Trimming pared 3 bases from V and 10 bases from J, leaving 22 bases between. There are 15 residues in the CDR3. From germline, CDR1 is SGHTS and CDR2 YDEGEE. CDR3 in amino acids: CASSSDYEQGITAFF. CDR3 sequence (DNA): TGTGCCAGCAGCTCCGATTATGAACAGGGAATTACAGCTTTCTTT.

The chain employs TRBV5-1 and TRBJ2-5; 10 bases map to TRBD1. The ends lost 0 bases at V and 3 bases at J; junction bases unmatched: 11. The CDR3 is made up of 18 amino acids. Germline loops: CDR1 SGHRS, CDR2 YFSETQ. The chain's CDR3 is CASSLGARRQGAKETQYF. Written as DNA, the CDR3 is TGCGCCAGCAGCTTGGGGGCGCGTCGACAGGGGGCTAAAGAGACCCAGTACTTC.

The V call is TRBV5-4, the J call TRBJ2-5; 8 nucleotides agree with TRBD2. Per the germline V gene, CDR1 is SGHNT and CDR2 is YYREEE (reference sequence). V dropped 5 bases and J dropped 5; count of bases not matched to a gene: 14. This CDR3 region has 16 residues. CDR3 nucleotide sequence: TGTGCCAGCAGTTCCTCCGTGGCGGGGGGCGGGGAGACCCAGTACTTC. Its translation is CASSSSVAGGGETQYF. Complete variable domain (other parts from reference TRBV5-4 and TRBJ2-5): ETGVTQSPTHLIKTRGQQVTLRCSSQSGHNTVSWYQQALGQGPQFIFQYYREEENGRGNFPPRFSGLQFPNYSSELNVNALELDDSALYLCASSSSVAGGGETQYFGPGTRLLVL.